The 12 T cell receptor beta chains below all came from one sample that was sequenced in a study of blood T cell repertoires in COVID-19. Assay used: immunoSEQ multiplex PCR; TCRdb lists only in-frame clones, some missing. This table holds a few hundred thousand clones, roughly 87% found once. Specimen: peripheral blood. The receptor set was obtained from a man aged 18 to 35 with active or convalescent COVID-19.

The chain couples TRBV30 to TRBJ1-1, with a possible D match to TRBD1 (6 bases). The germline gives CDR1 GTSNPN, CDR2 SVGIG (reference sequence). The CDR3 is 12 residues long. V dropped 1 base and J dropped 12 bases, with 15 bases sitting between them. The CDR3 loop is CAWSDRGGGTFF. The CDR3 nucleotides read TGTGCCTGGAGTGACCGAGGGGGAGGGACTTTCTTT. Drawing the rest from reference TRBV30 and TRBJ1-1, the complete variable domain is SQTIHQWPATLVQPVGSPLSLECTVEGTSNPNLYWYRQAAGRGLQLLFYSVGIGQISSEVPQNLSASRPQDRQFILSSKKLLLSDSGFYLCAWSDRGGGTFFGQGTRLTVV.

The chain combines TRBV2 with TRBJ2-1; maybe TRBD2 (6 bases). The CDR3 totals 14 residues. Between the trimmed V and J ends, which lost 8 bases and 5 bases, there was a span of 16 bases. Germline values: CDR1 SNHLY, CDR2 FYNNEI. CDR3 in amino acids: CASAGGTPDNEQFF. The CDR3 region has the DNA TGTGCCAGCGCAGGCGGGACTCCAGACAATGAGCAGTTCTTC. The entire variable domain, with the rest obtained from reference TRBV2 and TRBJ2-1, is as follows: EPEVTQTPSHQVTQMGQEVILRCVPISNHLYFYWYRQILGQKVEFLVSFYNNEISEKSEIFDDQFSVERPDGSNFTLKIRSTKLEDSAMYFCASAGGTPDNEQFFGPGTRLTVL.

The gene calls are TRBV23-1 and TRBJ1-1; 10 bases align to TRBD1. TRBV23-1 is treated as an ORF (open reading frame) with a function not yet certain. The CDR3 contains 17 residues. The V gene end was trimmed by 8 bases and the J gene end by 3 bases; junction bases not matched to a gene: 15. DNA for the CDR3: TGCGCCAGCGCCCAAAGTGGGACAGGGGTAGAGGACACTGAAGCTTTCTTT. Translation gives CASAQSGTGVEDTEAFF.

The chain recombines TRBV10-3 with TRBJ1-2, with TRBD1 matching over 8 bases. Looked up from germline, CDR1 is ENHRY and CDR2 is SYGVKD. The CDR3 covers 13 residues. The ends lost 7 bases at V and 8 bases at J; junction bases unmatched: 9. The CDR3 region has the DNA TGTGCCATCACCGAGGACAGGGCAGGAGGCTACACCTTC. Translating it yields CAITEDRAGGYTF.

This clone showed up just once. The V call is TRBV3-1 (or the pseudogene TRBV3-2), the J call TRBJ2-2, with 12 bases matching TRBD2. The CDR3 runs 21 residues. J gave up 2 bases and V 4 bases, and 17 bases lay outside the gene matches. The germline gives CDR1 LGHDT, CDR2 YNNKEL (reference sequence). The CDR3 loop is CASSLGQGGLAGGLNTGELFF. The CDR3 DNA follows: TGTGCCAGCAGCCTAGGACAGGGCGGGCTAGCGGGAGGGCTTAACACCGGGGAGCTGTTTTTT.

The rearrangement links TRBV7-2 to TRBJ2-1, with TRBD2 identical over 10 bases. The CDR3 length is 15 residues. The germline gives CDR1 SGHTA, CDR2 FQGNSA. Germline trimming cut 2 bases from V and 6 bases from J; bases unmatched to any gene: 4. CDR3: CASSLTVAGGNEQFF. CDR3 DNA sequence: TGTGCCAGCAGCTTAACGGTAGCGGGGGGCAATGAGCAGTTCTTC.

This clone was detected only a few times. In DNA form, the CDR3 reads TGTGCCAGCAGCTTCGACAGGTTGAACGAGCAGTACTTC. It codes for CASSFDRLNEQYF. This sequence joins TRBV5-6 and TRBJ2-7; D perhaps matches TRBD1 (6 bases). V lost 2 bases, J lost 5 bases, and 11 bases lay in between. Germline-derived CDR1 and CDR2 are SGHDT and YYEEEE. The CDR3 spans 13 residues.

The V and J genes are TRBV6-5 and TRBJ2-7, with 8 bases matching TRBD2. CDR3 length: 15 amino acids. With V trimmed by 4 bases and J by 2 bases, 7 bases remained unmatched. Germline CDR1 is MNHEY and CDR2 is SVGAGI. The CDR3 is CASSSFSGATYEQYF. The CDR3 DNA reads TGTGCCAGCAGTTCATTTAGCGGGGCTACCTACGAGCAGTACTTC.

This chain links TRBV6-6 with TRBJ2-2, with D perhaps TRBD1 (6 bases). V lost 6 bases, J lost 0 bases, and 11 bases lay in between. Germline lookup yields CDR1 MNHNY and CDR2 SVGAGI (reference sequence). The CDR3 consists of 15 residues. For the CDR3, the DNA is TGTGCCAGCAGGCCCCGGGACACGAACACCGGGGAGCTGTTTTTT. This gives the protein CASRPRDTNTGELFF.

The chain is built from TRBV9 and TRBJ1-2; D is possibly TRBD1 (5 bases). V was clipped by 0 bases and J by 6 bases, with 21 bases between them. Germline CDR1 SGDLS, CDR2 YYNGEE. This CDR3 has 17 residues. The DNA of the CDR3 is TGTGCCAGCAGCGTAGGGGACGGAGGGTCTGTTGGGGATGGCTACACCTTC. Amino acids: CASSVGDGGSVGDGYTF.

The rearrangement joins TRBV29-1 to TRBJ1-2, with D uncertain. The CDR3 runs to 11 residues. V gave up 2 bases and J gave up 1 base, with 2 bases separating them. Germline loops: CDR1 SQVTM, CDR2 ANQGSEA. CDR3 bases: TGCAGCGTTGAACATAACTATGGCTACACCTTC. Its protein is CSVEHNYGYTF. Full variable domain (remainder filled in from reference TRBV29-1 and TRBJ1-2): SAVISQKPSRDICQRGTSLTIQCQVDSQVTMMFWYRQQPGQSLTLIATANQGSEATYESGFVIDKFPISRPNLTFSTLTVSNMSPEDSSIYLCSVEHNYGYTFGSGTRLTVV.

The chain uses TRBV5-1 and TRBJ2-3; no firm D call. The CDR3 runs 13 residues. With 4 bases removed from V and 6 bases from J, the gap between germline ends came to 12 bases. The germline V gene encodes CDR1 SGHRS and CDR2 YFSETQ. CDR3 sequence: CASSLVPADTQYF. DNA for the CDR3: TGCGCCAGCAGCCTCGTCCCAGCGGATACGCAGTATTTT.